The rows below give T cell receptor beta chains drawn from one sample of a study of memory CD4+ T cells and cytomegalovirus serostatus. TCRdb's table, derived via immunoSEQ multiplex PCR, lists solely in-frame clones and lacks some. The sample includes just over 45,000 clones, roughly 80% seen only once; the top ten take 0.55% to 0.7%. Material: memory CD4+ T cells from blood. Source of these receptors: an adult in good health and CMV-seronegative. The CDR3 runs from the conserved cysteine through the conserved F or W. The order of the fields is CDR3 DNA, CDR3 protein, CDR3 length, V gene, clone size, J gene, D gene. D genes are given only for firm matches. Expanded clones are given a class, and other clones once, few, many or no size at all.

DNA: TGTGCCAGCAGCTCAGAGGGGGCAGGGTCCGTTGGCTACACCTTC
CDR3: CASSSEGAGSVGYTF
length: 15
V: TRBV7-2
size: once
J: TRBJ1-2
D: TRBD1

DNA: TGTGCCAGCAGCGTAGTCGGACAGGTGAACTCACCCCTCCACTTT
CDR3: CASSVVGQVNSPLHF
length: 15
V: TRBV9
size: .
J: TRBJ1-6
D: TRBD1

DNA: TGCGCCAGCAGCACGGGGATATCTTATAATTCACCCCTCCACTTT
CDR3: CASSTGISYNSPLHF
length: 15
V: TRBV5-1
size: .
J: TRBJ1-6
D: .

DNA: TGCGCCAGCAGCTTGGAAGCTTCGCTTTCCTATACGGGACGCACAGATACGCAGTATTTT
CDR3: CASSLEASLSYTGRTDTQYF
length: 20
V: TRBV5-1
size: .
J: TRBJ2-3
D: .

DNA: TGTGCCAGCAGGGATCCAGGGTACGGCTACACCTTC
CDR3: CASRDPGYGYTF
length: 12
V: TRBV6-1
size: .
J: TRBJ1-2
D: .

DNA: TGTGCCAGCAGCTTAGCATCTCAGGGGGCGATTTACAATGAGCAGTTCTTC
CDR3: CASSLASQGAIYNEQFF
length: 17
V: TRBV7-9
size: .
J: TRBJ2-1
D: TRBD1

DNA: TGTGCCAGCAGCTTAGCTGCTAGCGGGGGACCCCTACAAGAGACCCAGTACTTC
CDR3: CASSLAASGGPLQETQYF
length: 18
V: TRBV7-3
size: .
J: TRBJ2-5
D: TRBD2

DNA: TGTGCCAGCAGTCTTCAACTCCCGGGTGCCACTGAAGCTTTCTTT
CDR3: CASSLQLPGATEAFF
length: 15
V: TRBV6-5
size: once
J: TRBJ1-1
D: .

DNA: TGTGCCAGCAGGACTCAACAGGGTTTAATGGAGACCCAGTACTTC
CDR3: CASRTQQGLMETQYF
length: 15
V: TRBV2
size: .
J: TRBJ2-5
D: .

DNA: TGCGCCAGCAGCCAAGACCTCGTGGCAGGGATAGGATCCAATTCACCCCTCCACTTT
CDR3: CASSQDLVAGIGSNSPLHF
length: 19
V: TRBV4-1
size: .
J: TRBJ1-6
D: .

DNA: TGTGCCAGCAGCTCCGCCGGGGGGACCGAGAACACTGAAGCTTTCTTT
CDR3: CASSSAGGTENTEAFF
length: 16
V: TRBV6-6
size: .
J: TRBJ1-1
D: .

DNA: TGTGCCAGCAGCTTATCCGGGACAGGGGCCTACGAGCAGTACTTC
CDR3: CASSLSGTGAYEQYF
length: 15
V: TRBV7-9
size: .
J: TRBJ2-7
D: TRBD1

DNA: TGTGCCGGGAGCGGGACACAGATCTACGAGCAGTACTTC
CDR3: CAGSGTQIYEQYF
length: 13
V: TRBV30
size: .
J: TRBJ2-7
D: .

DNA: TGTGCCAGCAGCTTAGATTGGGGGAGTTCACCCCTCCACTTT
CDR3: CASSLDWGSSPLHF
length: 14
V: TRBV7-9
size: .
J: TRBJ1-6
D: .

DNA: TGTGCCAGCAGTGCCGAACTCTCTGGAAACACCATATATTTT
CDR3: CASSAELSGNTIYF
length: 14
V: TRBV6-1
size: few
J: TRBJ1-3
D: .